Following are 2 T cell receptor beta chains from one sample sequenced in a study of blood T cell repertoires in COVID-19. Produced via immunoSEQ multiplex PCR; TCRdb's table is partial and in-frame only. Of about 120,000 clones in the sample, roughly 88% were seen once. The source material was peripheral blood. These receptors were taken from a woman in her 50s with active or convalescent COVID-19.

The gene calls are TRBV19 and TRBJ2-3; TRBD1 matches 11 bases. The ends lost 1 base at V and 7 bases at J; junction bases unmatched: 10. Germline CDR1 and CDR2: LNHDA and SQIVND (reference sequence). The CDR3 is made up of 17 amino acids. The CDR3 DNA sequence: TGTGCCAGTAGTATAGGTGGTCCCGGACAGGGGGCGAATACGCAGTATTTT. It encodes CASSIGGPGQGANTQYF. Together with reference TRBV19 and TRBJ2-3, the CDR3 gives the full variable domain: DGGITQSPKYLFRKEGQNVTLSCEQNLNHDAMYWYRQDPGQGLRLIYYSQIVNDFQKGDIAEGYSVSREKKESFPLTVTSAQKNPTAFYLCASSIGGPGQGANTQYFGPGTRLTVL.

V and J are TRBV28 and TRBJ1-4; possibly TRBD1 for D (6 bases). The length of the CDR3 is 15 residues. The V end lost 3 bases, the J end lost 4 bases, and 12 bases lay between the germline ends. The germline gives CDR1 MDHEN, CDR2 SYDVKM. Here the CDR3 reads CASSLLGTSNEKLFF. DNA for the CDR3: TGTGCCAGCAGTTTGCTCGGGACAAGTAATGAAAAACTGTTTTTT.